Below, 17 T cell receptor beta chains from the same sample are listed, as sequenced in a study of T cell responses to AZD1222 COVID-19 vaccine. The protocol was immunoSEQ multiplex PCR, while the TCRdb copy is restricted to in-frame clones and leaves out a portion. The data hold some 150,000 clones, with 92% observed a single time. The sequencing used peripheral blood, collected on day 0 of AZD1222 vaccination. All receptors come from an adult in good health.

The genes are TRBV7-2 and TRBJ2-1; a possible D gene is TRBD2 (5 bases). Trimming left V 5 bases short and J 10 bases short, with 15 bases between. The V gene's germline CDR1 is SGHTA and CDR2 FQGNSA. The CDR3 loop spans 13 amino acids. In DNA, the CDR3 is TGTGCCAGCAGCCTTAGGGAGTTGAAGGAGCAGTTCTTC. As protein: CASSLRELKEQFF. The full variable domain, in which reference TRBV7-2 and TRBJ2-1 provide the parts outside the CDR3, is GAGVSQSPSNKVTEKGKDVELRCDPISGHTALYWYRQSLGQGLEFLIYFQGNSAPDKSGLPSDRFSAERTGGSVSTLTIQRTQQEDSAVYLCASSLRELKEQFFGPGTRLTVL.

This rearrangement joins TRBV6-5 to TRBJ1-5, with D maybe TRBD1 (5 bases). V lost 4 bases and J lost 4, with 11 bases in between. The CDR3 runs 14 residues. The germline V gene has CDR1 MNHEY and CDR2 SVGAGI. CDR3: CASSSGTLNQPQHF. DNA of the CDR3: TGTGCCAGCAGTTCCGGGACCTTGAATCAGCCCCAGCATTTT.

This rearrangement joins TRBV5-1 to TRBJ2-7; TRBD1 might be the D (6 bases). Trimming pared 0 bases from V and 0 bases from J, leaving 7 bases between. The CDR3 is 14 residues long. Germline V gene lookup returns CDR1 SGHRS and CDR2 YFSETQ. CDR3 residues: CASSLGDISYEQYF. In nucleotides, the CDR3 is TGCGCCAGCAGCTTGGGGGACATCTCCTACGAGCAGTACTTC. Looking up the rest from reference TRBV5-1 and TRBJ2-7 gives the full variable domain: KAGVTQTPRYLIKTRGQQVTLSCSPISGHRSVSWYQQTPGQGLQFLFEYFSETQRNKGNFPGRFSGRQFSNSRSEMNVSTLELGDSALYLCASSLGDISYEQYFGPGTRLTVT.

V and J are TRBV19 and TRBJ1-5; the D gene is possibly TRBD1 (5 bases). This CDR3 region has 15 residues. V was clipped by 8 bases and J by 1 base, with 15 bases between them. Germline V gene sequence: CDR1 LNHDA, CDR2 SQIVND (reference sequence). CDR3 in DNA: TGTGCCAGTCTCCCCGGTTGGGGGAGCAATCAGCCCCAGCATTTT. Its protein is CASLPGWGSNQPQHF.

The sample holds a few counts of this clone. V and J are TRBV19 and TRBJ2-6; possibly TRBD1 for D (5 bases). Per the germline V gene, CDR1 is LNHDA and CDR2 is SQIVND (reference sequence). V was clipped by 4 bases and J by 15 bases, with 31 bases between them. This CDR3 has 18 residues. The chain's CDR3 is CASSRKWTNHKSGQRLTF. The CDR3 DNA reads TGTGCCAGTAGTAGGAAGTGGACAAATCACAAATCGGGCCAACGCCTGACTTTC.

This clone came up a few times. This rearrangement joins TRBV7-2 to TRBJ1-1; D is possibly TRBD1 (5 bases). The germline V gene has CDR1 SGHTA and CDR2 FQGNSA. The CDR3 is made up of 13 amino acids. Trimming removed 10 bases at V and 3 bases at J, with 15 bases between. The CDR3 reads CAKSRGTHTEAFF. The CDR3 DNA reads TGTGCCAAAAGTCGGGGGACTCACACTGAAGCTTTCTTT. Combining the CDR3 with reference TRBV7-2 and TRBJ1-1 gives the whole variable domain GAGVSQSPSNKVTEKGKDVELRCDPISGHTALYWYRQSLGQGLEFLIYFQGNSAPDKSGLPSDRFSAERTGGSVSTLTIQRTQQEDSAVYLCAKSRGTHTEAFFGQGTRLTVV.

This chain uses TRBV6-5 with TRBJ1-5; a possible D gene is TRBD1 (5 bases). Germline CDR1 and CDR2: MNHEY and SVGAGI. The CDR3 length is 15 residues. Trimming took 9 bases from V and 6 from J, leaving 21 bases between them. CDR3 amino acids: CASSLGAGIFQPQHF. CDR3 DNA sequence: TGTGCCAGTTCCCTTGGAGCAGGGATATTTCAGCCCCAGCATTTT.

The chain recombines TRBV3-1 (or the pseudogene TRBV3-2) with TRBJ1-1; 9 bases are shared with TRBD1. J was trimmed by 2 bases and V by 1 base; bases with no gene match: 8. The CDR3 contains 17 residues. Looked up from germline, CDR1 is LGHDT and CDR2 is YNNKEL (reference sequence). This chain's CDR3 is CASSQVRDREDNTEAFF. The CDR3 DNA follows: TGTGCCAGCAGCCAAGTTCGGGACAGGGAGGACAACACTGAAGCTTTCTTT.

The chain uses TRBV7-6 and TRBJ2-2; D may be TRBD2 (6 bases). Trimming removed 0 bases at V and 2 bases at J, with 13 bases between. CDR1 is SGHVS, CDR2 FNYEAQ, per germline. The length of the CDR3 is 17 residues. The CDR3 bases are TGTGCCAGCAGCTTAGCGGCCTATGCGGGAAACACCGGGGAGCTGTTTTTT. Its protein is CASSLAAYAGNTGELFF.

This clone has a handful of counts. V is TRBV19 and J is TRBJ1-5, with 10 bases that match TRBD1. This CDR3 comprises 15 residues. V lost 7 bases and J lost 9; bases outside the gene matches: 12. Germline loops: CDR1 LNHDA, CDR2 SQIVND (reference sequence). The CDR3 sequence: CASTVGTGDGRPQHF. In DNA form, the CDR3 reads TGTGCCAGTACGGTCGGGACAGGGGACGGGCGGCCCCAGCATTTT.

The gene calls are TRBV19 and TRBJ1-2; the D is unclear. Trimming stripped 3 bases from V and 0 bases from J, with 8 bases between. This CDR3 is built from 14 residues. CDR1 LNHDA and CDR2 SQIVND come from the germline V gene (reference sequence). In DNA, the CDR3 is TGTGCCAGTAGTATTCGGCGGACTAACTATGGCTACACCTTC. It is translated as CASSIRRTNYGYTF.

V usage is TRBV27 and J usage is TRBJ2-7, with D uncertain. Trimming left V 5 bases short and J 5 bases short, with 19 bases between. Germline CDR1 reads MNHEY; CDR2 reads SMNVEV (reference sequence). This CDR3 comprises 15 residues. This chain's CDR3 is CASSPQGRSVDEQYF. The CDR3 DNA reads TGTGCCAGCAGTCCACAAGGGCGGTCTGTTGACGAGCAGTACTTC.

The rearrangement links TRBV19 to TRBJ1-5, with D tentatively TRBD1 (6 bases). Germline V lookup: CDR1 LNHDA, CDR2 SQIVND (reference sequence). This CDR3 is 17 amino acids long. V was trimmed by 7 bases and J by 4 bases, leaving 23 bases between them. CDR3: CASKGHKGVLKNQPQHF. CDR3 coding DNA: TGTGCCAGTAAGGGTCATAAGGGGGTGTTGAAGAATCAGCCCCAGCATTTT. The whole variable domain, filled in from reference TRBV19 and TRBJ1-5, reads DGGITQSPKYLFRKEGQNVTLSCEQNLNHDAMYWYRQDPGQGLRLIYYSQIVNDFQKGDIAEGYSVSREKKESFPLTVTSAQKNPTAFYLCASKGHKGVLKNQPQHFGDGTRLSIL.

The chain joins TRBV27 to TRBJ2-3, with 10 bases identical to TRBD2. CDR1 and CDR2 (germline): MNHEY, SMNVEV (reference sequence). The CDR3 spans 19 residues. The V segment lost 5 bases and the J segment 2 bases; nucleotides outside the gene matches: 16. The CDR3 reads CASSREAGLAGVVTDTQYF. CDR3 nucleotide sequence: TGTGCCAGCAGTCGGGAGGCTGGGCTAGCGGGAGTGGTCACAGATACGCAGTATTTT.

The chain employs TRBV30 and TRBJ2-1; no clear D gene. Germline assignment: CDR1 GTSNPN and CDR2 SVGIG (reference sequence). V was cut by 4 bases and J by 5 bases, with 9 bases left in between. This CDR3 comprises 12 residues. The chain's CDR3 is CAWNGKNNEQFF. DNA of the CDR3: TGTGCCTGGAATGGTAAAAACAATGAGCAGTTCTTC. Based on the CDR3 plus reference TRBV30 and TRBJ2-1, the full variable domain is SQTIHQWPATLVQPVGSPLSLECTVEGTSNPNLYWYRQAAGRGLQLLFYSVGIGQISSEVPQNLSASRPQDRQFILSSKKLLLSDSGFYLCAWNGKNNEQFFGPGTRLTVL.

The V call is TRBV2, the J call TRBJ2-7; a possible D gene is TRBD1 (6 bases). This CDR3 has 12 residues. Germline CDR1 SNHLY, CDR2 FYNNEI. V was trimmed by 5 bases and J by 5 bases, leaving 10 bases between them. This chain's CDR3 is CASSLDSHEQYF. The CDR3 DNA follows: TGTGCCAGCAGTCTGGACAGCCACGAGCAGTACTTC.

The CDR3: CSVDTGKGTEAFF. The DNA for the CDR3 is TGCAGCGTGGATACGGGGAAGGGCACTGAAGCTTTCTTT. The rearrangement links TRBV29-1 to TRBJ1-1; the D is unclear. Germline assignment: CDR1 SQVTM and CDR2 ANQGSEA. V lost 6 bases and J lost 4, with 15 bases in between. CDR3 length: 13 residues.